This T cell receptor (beta chain) was recorded in a study of chemoradiotherapy in HPV16-positive cancers. Assay used: immunoSEQ multiplex PCR; TCRdb lists only in-frame clones, some missing. Among nearly 35,000 clones, 92% were seen once, and the ten largest hold under 4%. Repertoires were sampled repeatedly during chemoradiotherapy. Broader study findings: In HPV16-positive patients, HPV-responsive T-cell expansion tracked better recurrence-free survival.

Comment on this clone: Its matching antigen is unknown.

The V and J ends lost 6 bases and 4 bases respectively, with 16 bases between them. This CDR3 contains 13 residues. The germline V gene encodes CDR1 SQVTM and CDR2 ANQGSEA. The TCR was taken from a human donor with HPV-associated anogenital cancer. The specimen comprised blood, sampled from a patient who underwent chemoradiotherapy. The chain carries TRBV29-1 and TRBJ2-7; weak D call: TRBD2 (5 bases). This CDR3 reads CSVAAKFGYEQYF. CDR3 in DNA: TGCAGCGTAGCGGCCAAATTTGGATACGAGCAGTACTTC.